These 16 T cell receptor beta chains were sequenced from one sample in a study of T cell responses to AZD1222 COVID-19 vaccine. Profiled with immunoSEQ multiplex PCR; TCRdb holds only in-frame clones, not every one. This sample yields about 130,000 clones, of which roughly 90% are seen a single time; 1.1% belongs to the top ten. Sequencing used peripheral blood, obtained 28 days after the second AZD1222 dose. Receptor source: an adult who received the AZD1222 COVID-19 vaccine.

This chain links TRBV28 with TRBJ2-2; D is perhaps TRBD2 (6 bases). Per the germline V gene, CDR1 is MDHEN and CDR2 is SYDVKM. The CDR3 sequence is 15 residues long. V dropped 2 bases and J dropped 5 bases, with 12 bases sitting between them. CDR3 protein: CASSLPGVGTGELFF. The CDR3 DNA follows: TGTGCCAGCAGTTTACCGGGAGTGGGGACCGGGGAGCTGTTTTTT.

The chain is built from TRBV9 and TRBJ2-6; D ambiguous. The V end was cut by 1 base, the J end by 4 bases, with 6 bases between. CDR3 size: 14 residues. CDR1 is SGDLS and CDR2 is YYNGEE in the germline V gene. In DNA, the CDR3 is TGTGCCAGCAGCGTAACGTCCGGGGCCAACGTCCTGACTTTC. It yields the protein CASSVTSGANVLTF.

In this sample, this clone turned up once. The rearrangement links TRBV5-6 to TRBJ2-7, with D tentatively TRBD1 (5 bases). V shed 0 bases and J shed 1 base, with 11 bases lying between them. The CDR3 runs 15 residues. Germline CDR1 reads SGHDT; CDR2 reads YYEEEE. CDR3 sequence (DNA): TGTGCCAGCAGCTTGGTATTCCGACAGTCCTACGAGCAGTACTTC. Translating it yields CASSLVFRQSYEQYF.

This chain uses TRBV19 with TRBJ2-6; TRBD1 is a possible D gene (6 bases). The V gene's germline CDR1 is LNHDA and CDR2 SQIVND (reference sequence). Trimming cost V 3 bases and J 4 bases, with 22 bases left between them. This CDR3 is built from 19 residues. This chain's CDR3 is CASSIIQGQGLSGANVLTF. CDR3 coding DNA: TGTGCCAGTAGTATCATCCAGGGGCAGGGTCTGTCCGGGGCCAACGTCCTGACTTTC. The variable domain in full, completed from reference TRBV19 and TRBJ2-6, reads DGGITQSPKYLFRKEGQNVTLSCEQNLNHDAMYWYRQDPGQGLRLIYYSQIVNDFQKGDIAEGYSVSREKKESFPLTVTSAQKNPTAFYLCASSIIQGQGLSGANVLTFGAGSRLTVL.

The genes are TRBV14 and TRBJ2-2; TRBD2 aligns across 9 bases. Germline CDR1 SGHDN, CDR2 FVKESK. V lost 5 bases and J lost 1; bases outside the gene matches: 14. CDR3 size: 19 residues. CDR3 sequence: CASSVRIRLAEGNTGELFF. The CDR3 nucleotides are TGTGCCAGCAGCGTGCGGATCCGACTAGCGGAGGGGAACACCGGGGAGCTGTTTTTT.

The V call is TRBV7-2, the J call TRBJ2-6, with TRBD1 matching 7 bases. The CDR3 sequence is 17 residues long. The ends lost 2 bases at V and 0 bases at J; junction bases unmatched: 4. Germline V gene sequence: CDR1 SGHTA, CDR2 FQGNSA. Here the CDR3 reads CASSLNRGPSGANVLTF. Written as DNA, the CDR3 is TGTGCCAGCAGCTTAAACAGGGGACCCTCTGGGGCCAACGTCCTGACTTTC.

V is TRBV10-2 and J is TRBJ1-5, with D possibly TRBD1 on 5 matching bases. The CDR3 runs to 13 residues. The V and J ends lost 5 bases and 6 bases respectively, with 11 bases between them. CDR1 and CDR2 from the germline V gene are WSHSY and SAAADI. The CDR3: CASSLGQGQPQHF. In DNA, the CDR3 is TGCGCCAGCAGTCTTGGGCAGGGTCAGCCCCAGCATTTT.

The chain couples TRBV6-1 to TRBJ1-5, with TRBD1 identical over 8 bases. Germline CDR1 MNHNS, CDR2 SASEGT. The V segment lost 2 bases and the J segment 6 bases; nucleotides outside the gene matches: 9. CDR3 size: 16 residues. CDR3 sequence: CASSERWQGASQPQHF. The CDR3 DNA is TGTGCCAGCAGTGAACGTTGGCAGGGGGCATCTCAGCCCCAGCATTTT.

This clone has only one observation. The chain joins TRBV9 to TRBJ1-2, with D perhaps matching TRBD1 (5 bases). There are 16 residues in the CDR3. The V gene's germline CDR1 is SGDLS and CDR2 YYNGEE. V lost 4 bases and J 8 bases, leaving 24 bases between the germline ends. The CDR3 loop reads CASSPTSGRSLGGYTF. CDR3 in DNA: TGTGCCAGCAGCCCGACGTCGGGGCGCTCTTTGGGAGGCTACACCTTC. Complete variable domain (other parts from reference TRBV9 and TRBJ1-2): DSGVTQTPKHLITATGQRVTLRCSPRSGDLSVYWYQQSLDQGLQFLIQYYNGEERAKGNILERFSAQQFPDLHSELNLSSLELGDSALYFCASSPTSGRSLGGYTFGSGTRLTVV.

The chain is built from TRBV7-8 and TRBJ1-6, with 7 nucleotides matching TRBD1. The CDR3 is 19 residues long. CDR1 and CDR2 from the germline V gene are SGHVS and FQNEAQ. V lost 3 bases, J lost 10 bases, and 21 bases stayed unmatched. The CDR3 region has the DNA TGTGCCAGCAGCTTTTCCCCGGGACAGACTACTTGGGAGGGCTCACCCCTCCACTTT. Its translation: CASSFSPGQTTWEGSPLHF.

The gene calls are TRBV7-9 and TRBJ1-1; tentative D call: TRBD1 (5 bases). V lost 5 bases to trimming and J lost 1 base, with 17 bases between them. The CDR3 totals 16 residues. From germline, CDR1 is SEHNR and CDR2 FQNEAQ (reference sequence). The CDR3 DNA follows: TGTGCCAGCAGCCAGAACGACGAGGGACCGAACACTGAAGCTTTCTTT. This codes for CASSQNDEGPNTEAFF.

The chain uses TRBV4-1 and TRBJ1-1; the D gene is possibly TRBD1 (5 bases). Germline CDR1 MGHRA, CDR2 YSYEKL. V lost 1 base and J lost 1, with 10 bases in between. The CDR3 covers 15 residues. In DNA form, the CDR3 reads TGCGCCAGCAGCCAAGGCGGACATTCGAACACTGAAGCTTTCTTT. Protein product: CASSQGGHSNTEAFF.

The rearrangement links TRBV3-1 (or the pseudogene TRBV3-2) to TRBJ2-7, with a weak D call TRBD1 (5 bases). Germline CDR1 reads LGHDT; CDR2 reads YNNKEL (reference sequence). CDR3 length: 15 residues. The V end lost 0 bases, the J end lost 2 bases, and 11 bases lay between the germline ends. The CDR3 loop reads CASSQDPSRAYEQYF. For the CDR3, the DNA is TGTGCCAGCAGCCAAGATCCCTCCAGGGCCTACGAGCAGTACTTC.

The chain carries TRBV2 and TRBJ1-5; D is possibly TRBD1 (5 bases). The CDR3 runs to 15 residues. The germline gives CDR1 SNHLY, CDR2 FYNNEI. V was clipped by 3 bases and J by 0 bases, with 9 bases between them. The CDR3 DNA follows: TGTGCCAGCAGTGACCCTAGGGGTAGCAATCAGCCCCAGCATTTT. It is translated as CASSDPRGSNQPQHF.

The chain employs TRBV18 and TRBJ2-7, with TRBD1 matching 9 bases. Germline lookup yields CDR1 KGHSH and CDR2 LQKENI. V shed 2 bases, J shed 1 base, and the junction held 6 bases outside the gene matches. The CDR3 length is 16 residues. This CDR3 is CASSPKGQGHSYEQYF. The DNA for the CDR3 is TGTGCCAGCTCACCAAAGGGACAGGGTCATTCCTACGAGCAGTACTTC.

CDR3 nucleotide sequence: TGCAGCGTTGCCCTTGCGGGTTTAGGAACTAATGAAAAACTGTTTTTT. Its translation: CSVALAGLGTNEKLFF. The genes are TRBV29-1 and TRBJ1-4; D is unclear. CDR3 length: 16 residues. Germline V CDR1 and CDR2: SQVTM, ANQGSEA. V lost 4 bases and J 1 base, leaving 16 bases between the germline ends.